The rows below give T cell receptor beta chains drawn from one sample of a study of blood T cell repertoires in COVID-19. Assay: immunoSEQ multiplex PCR; the TCRdb copy retains only in-frame clones and omits some. Of about 200,000 clones detected, 65% to 85% appear once; the ten largest clones hold 27%. The specimen was peripheral blood. The receptors come from a man aged 40-49 years with acute or convalescent COVID-19. The CDR3 runs from the conserved cysteine through the conserved F or W. The order of the fields is J gene, clone size, D gene, V gene, CDR3 protein, CDR3 DNA. D genes are given only for firm matches. Rows may omit the clone size; those that give it use once, few, many or a size class.

j_gene: TRBJ1-1
abundance: -
d_gene: -
v_gene: TRBV29-1
CDR3aa: CSVEVRGAFF
CDR3nt: TGCAGCGTTGAAGTAAGGGGAGCTTTCTTT

j_gene: TRBJ1-6
abundance: -
d_gene: -
v_gene: TRBV27
CDR3aa: CASSFNSNSPLHF
CDR3nt: TGTGCCAGCAGTTTTAACAGCAATTCACCCCTCCACTTT

j_gene: TRBJ1-2
abundance: -
d_gene: -
v_gene: TRBV12-5
CDR3aa: CASGLETGLGYTF
CDR3nt: TGTGCTAGTGGTTTGGAAACAGGGTTAGGCTACACCTTC

j_gene: TRBJ1-4
abundance: -
d_gene: TRBD1
v_gene: TRBV10-1
CDR3aa: CASSEGGTGQEKLFF
CDR3nt: TGCGCCAGCAGTGAAGGGGGGACAGGGCAAGAAAAACTGTTTTTT

j_gene: TRBJ1-4
abundance: -
d_gene: TRBD1
v_gene: TRBV2
CDR3aa: CASSEDRGNEKLFF
CDR3nt: TGTGCCAGCAGTGAAGACAGGGGGAATGAAAAACTGTTTTTT

j_gene: TRBJ1-2
abundance: few
d_gene: -
v_gene: TRBV5-4
CDR3aa: CASSYRVDGYTF
CDR3nt: TGTGCCAGCAGCTACAGGGTTGATGGCTACACCTTC

j_gene: TRBJ1-6
abundance: -
d_gene: TRBD1
v_gene: TRBV2
CDR3aa: CASSDRDRDRPLHF
CDR3nt: TGTGCCAGCAGTGACCGGGACAGGGATCGTCCCCTCCACTTT

j_gene: TRBJ2-3
abundance: -
d_gene: TRBD2
v_gene: TRBV5-4
CDR3aa: CASSSRTSGTLDTQYF
CDR3nt: TGTGCCAGCAGCTCGAGGACTAGCGGAACCCTCGACACGCAGTATTTT

j_gene: TRBJ2-2
abundance: -
d_gene: TRBD2
v_gene: TRBV7-3
CDR3aa: CASSSTSGRADTGELFF
CDR3nt: TGTGCCAGCAGCTCTACTAGCGGGAGGGCCGACACCGGGGAGCTGTTTTTT

j_gene: TRBJ2-3
abundance: -
d_gene: TRBD2
v_gene: TRBV2
CDR3aa: CASSPGLAGNTQYF
CDR3nt: TGTGCCAGCAGTCCGGGACTAGCGGGAAATACGCAGTATTTT